This is a list of T cell receptor beta chains from one sample in a study of a mutant IDH1 vaccine in newly diagnosed glioma. Clones were read by immunoSEQ multiplex PCR, and TCRdb kept only the in-frame ones, dropping some. Of 30,000 to 35,000 clones in the sample, roughly four fifths were seen once. No antigen is known for these receptors. The specimen comprised PBMCs, sampled from a glioma patient whose treatment included an IDH1 peptide vaccine. These receptors originate from a man aged 30 to 39 with glioma. The CDR3 runs from the conserved cysteine through the conserved F or W. Each record gives: clone size, J gene, D gene, V gene, CDR3 protein, CDR3 DNA. The D gene is left open where the match is weak. Clone size, where shown, is once, few, many, or a class for clones that have expanded.

>NA|TRBJ1-1|NA|TRBV30
CAWIYDNTEAFF
TGTGCCTGGATTTATGACAACACTGAAGCTTTCTTT
>NA|TRBJ1-1|NA|TRBV28
CATSDINTEAFF
TGTGCGACCTCAGACATAAACACTGAAGCTTTCTTT
>NA|TRBJ1-2|NA|TRBV5-1
CASSPGGAEGYTF
TGCGCCAGCAGTCCAGGAGGGGCCGAGGGCTACACCTTC
>NA|TRBJ1-1|NA|TRBV2
CASSVGNTEAFF
TGTGCCAGCAGTGTGGGGAACACTGAAGCTTTCTTT
>NA|TRBJ1-2|NA|TRBV5-4
CASSQDTASANYGYTF
TGTGCCAGCAGTCAGGACACAGCTTCGGCAAACTATGGCTACACCTTC
>NA|TRBJ2-5|NA|TRBV5-4
CASSRGPRETQYF
TGTGCCAGCAGCCGGGGTCCCCGAGAGACCCAGTACTTC
>NA|TRBJ1-3|NA|TRBV28
CASSSQGNTIYF
TGTGCCAGCAGTTCACAGGGAAACACCATATATTTT
>NA|TRBJ1-2|NA|TRBV28
CASSQGPDLANYGYTF
TGTGCCAGCAGTCAAGGGCCAGATCTAGCTAACTATGGCTACACCTTC
>NA|TRBJ1-1|NA|TRBV5-4
CASSANTGFEAFF
TGTGCCAGCAGCGCGAACACGGGATTTGAAGCTTTCTTT
>NA|TRBJ1-2|TRBD1|TRBV13
CASSLGTGTGDGYTF
TGTGCCAGCAGCTTAGGGACCGGGACAGGGGATGGCTACACCTTC
>once|TRBJ2-3|TRBD2|TRBV7-2
CASTTAGGSTDTQYF
TGTGCCAGCACTACCGCGGGGGGAAGCACAGATACGCAGTATTTT
>NA|TRBJ2-5|NA|TRBV5-4
CASSLGPLGETQYF
TGTGCCAGCAGCTTAGGGCCTTTGGGGGAGACCCAGTACTTC
>NA|TRBJ2-7|NA|TRBV5-6
CASSYGPYEQYF
TGTGCCAGCAGCTACGGGCCCTACGAGCAGTACTTC
>NA|TRBJ2-7|TRBD1|TRBV5-1
CASTPGGQTYEQYF
TGCGCCAGCACCCCTGGGGGACAGACCTACGAGCAGTACTTC
>once|TRBJ2-3|NA|TRBV6-5
CASSSRVDNTDTQYF
TGTGCCAGCAGTTCCCGCGTGGACAACACAGATACGCAGTATTTT
>NA|TRBJ2-3|NA|TRBV5-4
CASSFPLRGGGTDTQYF
TGTGCCAGCAGCTTTCCACTCAGGGGAGGAGGCACAGATACGCAGTATTTT
>NA|TRBJ1-5|NA|TRBV4-1
CASSQEGGLGGRQPQHF
TGCGCCAGCAGCCAAGAGGGGGGTTTGGGGGGCCGTCAGCCCCAGCATTTT
>NA|TRBJ1-3|NA|TRBV9
CASSAEGLAGNTIYF
TGTGCCAGCAGCGCCGAAGGCTTAGCTGGAAACACCATATATTTT
>NA|TRBJ2-3|NA|TRBV27
CASSQPSGQWGTDTQYF
TGTGCCAGCAGTCAGCCCTCCGGACAGTGGGGGACAGATACGCAGTATTTT
>once|TRBJ2-1|NA|TRBV7-8
CASSLGYGRAGVYEQFF
TGTGCCAGCAGCTTAGGGTATGGGCGTGCAGGGGTCTATGAGCAGTTCTTC
>NA|TRBJ1-1|NA|TRBV7-9
CASSLLGGRGDTEAFF
TGTGCCAGCAGCTTGCTGGGGGGGCGCGGGGACACTGAAGCTTTCTTT
>NA|TRBJ2-7|NA|TRBV12-1
CASRVGRLAKNEQYF
TGTGCCAGCAGGGTTGGTAGGCTAGCGAAAAACGAGCAGTACTTC
>NA|TRBJ2-3|NA|TRBV7-9
CASSFGPQDTQYF
TGTGCCAGCAGCTTCGGGCCCCAAGATACGCAGTATTTT
>few|TRBJ2-7|NA|TRBV28
CASSLVAPGKEQYF
TGTGCCAGCAGTTTAGTTGCACCCGGTAAGGAGCAGTACTTC
>NA|TRBJ1-4|TRBD1|TRBV13
CASSLAGGDEKLFF
TGTGCCAGCAGCTTAGCAGGGGGCGATGAAAAACTGTTTTTT
>NA|TRBJ2-2|TRBD2|TRBV10-1
CASSVLAHTGELFF
TGCGCCAGCAGTGTACTAGCGCACACCGGGGAGCTGTTTTTT
>NA|TRBJ1-2|NA|TRBV29-1
CSGLEGSGYTF
TGCAGCGGCTTAGAAGGGAGCGGCTACACCTTC
>NA|TRBJ1-3|TRBD1|TRBV29-1
CSASQGAGNTIYF
TGCAGCGCAAGTCAGGGGGCTGGAAACACCATATATTTT
>NA|TRBJ2-1|TRBD2|TRBV30
CAWEPHRDYDNEQFF
TGTGCCTGGGAACCTCACCGGGACTACGACAATGAGCAGTTCTTC
>NA|TRBJ1-1|NA|TRBV29-1
CSVEMGRVNTEAFF
TGCAGCGTTGAAATGGGCAGGGTGAACACTGAAGCTTTCTTT
>few|TRBJ2-7|TRBD1|TRBV27
CASSLSPGTGGKYYEQYF
TGTGCCAGCAGTTTATCCCCCGGGACAGGGGGCAAGTACTACGAGCAGTACTTC
>NA|TRBJ2-3|TRBD1|TRBV7-8
CASSNPTGTGGSDTQYF
TGTGCCAGCAGTAACCCTACCGGGACAGGGGGCTCAGATACGCAGTATTTT
>once|TRBJ1-4|TRBD1|TRBV28
CASHPPGQGNEKLFF
TGTGCCAGCCACCCCCCGGGACAGGGGAATGAAAAACTGTTTTTT
>NA|TRBJ2-2|NA|TRBV9
CASSVEQAVGELFF
TGTGCCAGCAGCGTAGAACAGGCTGTCGGGGAGCTGTTTTTT
>NA|TRBJ2-1|TRBD2|TRBV7-3
CASSLLFSGSSNEQFF
TGTGCCAGCAGCTTATTATTTAGCGGGAGTAGCAATGAGCAGTTCTTC
>NA|TRBJ2-4|NA|TRBV14
CASSQETESAQYF
TGTGCCAGCAGCCAAGAGACGGAGAGTGCTCAGTACTTC
>NA|TRBJ2-2|TRBD1|TRBV19
CASSKAGGFGGELFF
TGTGCCAGTAGTAAGGCAGGGGGCTTTGGCGGGGAGCTGTTTTTT
>NA|TRBJ1-1|NA|TRBV15
CATSSEGSLMTEAFF
TGTGCCACCAGCAGTGAAGGGAGCCTGATGACTGAAGCTTTCTTT
>NA|TRBJ1-4|NA|TRBV5-6
CASSLGFGNEKLFF
TGTGCCAGCAGCTTGGGGTTTGGTAATGAAAAACTGTTTTTT
>NA|TRBJ2-7|NA|TRBV11-2
CASSLSDETYEQYF
TGTGCCAGCAGCTTGAGTGACGAAACCTACGAGCAGTACTTC
>NA|TRBJ2-2|TRBD2|TRBV10-3
CAISGLADFSTGELFF
TGTGCCATCAGTGGACTAGCGGATTTTAGTACCGGGGAGCTGTTTTTT
>few|TRBJ1-5|NA|TRBV10-2
CASSETGTSQPQHF
TGCGCCAGCAGTGAGACAGGGACTAGTCAGCCCCAGCATTTT
>NA|TRBJ1-4|NA|TRBV4-1
CASSLLARNEKLFF
TGCGCCAGCAGTCTATTAGCCAGGAATGAAAAACTGTTTTTT
>NA|TRBJ2-7|NA|TRBV7-9
CASSSAVVKGDYEQYF
TGTGCCAGCAGCTCCGCGGTGGTGAAGGGGGATTACGAGCAGTACTTC
>NA|TRBJ2-5|NA|TRBV4-3
CASSQDGRETQYF
TGCGCCAGCAGCCAAGATGGTAGGGAGACCCAGTACTTC
>once|TRBJ2-2|TRBD2|TRBV7-2
CASSLGLAGGIGELFF
TGTGCCAGCAGCCTAGGACTAGCGGGAGGGATCGGGGAGCTGTTTTTT
>few|TRBJ1-1|NA|TRBV30
CAWRNGMNTEAFF
TGTGCCTGGAGAAACGGGATGAACACTGAAGCTTTCTTT
>few|TRBJ1-2|NA|TRBV15
CATSTGTNYGYTF
TGTGCCACCAGCACTGGTACTAACTATGGCTACACCTTC
>NA|TRBJ2-7|NA|TRBV6-1
CASSGGRRADGEQYF
TGTGCCAGCAGTGGAGGGAGGAGGGCGGATGGCGAGCAGTACTTC
>NA|TRBJ1-2|TRBD1|TRBV7-9
CASSLGSGQGFMADYTF
TGTGCCAGCAGCTTAGGTTCGGGACAGGGATTTATGGCGGACTACACCTTC
>NA|TRBJ1-5|NA|TRBV30
CAWSPWGLYSNQPQHF
TGTGCCTGGAGTCCCTGGGGGCTCTATAGCAATCAGCCCCAGCATTTT
>NA|TRBJ2-7|TRBD1|TRBV4-1
CASSQRTGQEIYEQYF
TGCGCCAGCAGCCAACGGACGGGACAGGAGATCTACGAGCAGTACTTC
>NA|TRBJ1-1|TRBD1|TRBV4-1
CASSQVLTGTLNTEAFF
TGCGCCAGCAGCCAGGTCCTGACAGGGACTCTGAACACTGAAGCTTTCTTT
>NA|TRBJ2-7|TRBD1|TRBV5-6
CASSQGQGEGEQYF
TGTGCCAGCAGCCAGGGACAGGGTGAAGGCGAGCAGTACTTC